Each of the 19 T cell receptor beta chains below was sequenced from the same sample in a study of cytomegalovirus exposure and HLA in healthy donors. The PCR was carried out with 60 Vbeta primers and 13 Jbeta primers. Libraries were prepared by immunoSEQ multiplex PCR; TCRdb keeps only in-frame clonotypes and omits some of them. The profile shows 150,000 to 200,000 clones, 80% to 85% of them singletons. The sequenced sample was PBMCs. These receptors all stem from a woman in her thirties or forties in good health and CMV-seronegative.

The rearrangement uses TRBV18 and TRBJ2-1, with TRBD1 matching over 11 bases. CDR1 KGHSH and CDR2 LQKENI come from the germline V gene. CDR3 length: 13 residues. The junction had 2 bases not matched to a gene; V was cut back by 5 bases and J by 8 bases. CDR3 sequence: CASSKGQGDEQFF. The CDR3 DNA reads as TGTGCCAGCTCAAAGGGACAGGGGGATGAGCAGTTCTTC. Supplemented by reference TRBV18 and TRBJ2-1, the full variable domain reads NAGVMQNPRHLVRRRGQEARLRCSPMKGHSHVYWYRQLPEEGLKFMVYLQKENIIDESGMPKERFSAEFPKEGPSILRIQQVVRGDSAAYFCASSKGQGDEQFFGPGTRLTVL.

The CDR3 loop is CASSALGSGVQETQYF. In DNA form, the CDR3 reads TGTGCCAGCAGCGCCCTAGGGAGCGGGGTCCAAGAGACCCAGTACTTC. The gene calls are TRBV9 and TRBJ2-5, with TRBD2 matching over 7 bases. V shed 3 bases, J shed 1 base, and the junction held 9 bases outside the gene matches. The CDR3 runs 16 residues. CDR1 and CDR2 from the germline V gene are SGDLS and YYNGEE.

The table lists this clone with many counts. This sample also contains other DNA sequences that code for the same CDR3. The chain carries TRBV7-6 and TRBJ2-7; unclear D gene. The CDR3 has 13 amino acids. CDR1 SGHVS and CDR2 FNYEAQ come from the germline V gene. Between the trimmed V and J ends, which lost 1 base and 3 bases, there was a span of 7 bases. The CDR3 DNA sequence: TGTGCCAGCAGCTTAGGGCCAAACTACGAGCAGTACTTC. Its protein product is CASSLGPNYEQYF.

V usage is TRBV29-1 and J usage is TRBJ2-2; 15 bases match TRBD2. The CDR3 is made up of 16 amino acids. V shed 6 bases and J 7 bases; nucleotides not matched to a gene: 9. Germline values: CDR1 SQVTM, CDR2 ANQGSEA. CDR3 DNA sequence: TGCAGCGTGGGAGGACTAGCGGGAGGGATGGTCGGGGAGCTGTTTTTT. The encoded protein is CSVGGLAGGMVGELFF.

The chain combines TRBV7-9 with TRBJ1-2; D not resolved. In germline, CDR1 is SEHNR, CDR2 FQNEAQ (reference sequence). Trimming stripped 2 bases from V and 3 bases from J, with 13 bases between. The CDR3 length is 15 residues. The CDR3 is CASSLSGSPHYGYTF. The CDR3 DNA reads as TGTGCCAGCAGCTTATCTGGGAGCCCGCACTATGGCTACACCTTC.

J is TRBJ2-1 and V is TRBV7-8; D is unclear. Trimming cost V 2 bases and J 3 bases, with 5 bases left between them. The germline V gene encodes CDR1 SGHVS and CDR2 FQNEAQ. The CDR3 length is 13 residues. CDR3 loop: CASSLQLYNEQFF. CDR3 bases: TGTGCCAGCAGCTTACAACTCTACAATGAGCAGTTCTTC.

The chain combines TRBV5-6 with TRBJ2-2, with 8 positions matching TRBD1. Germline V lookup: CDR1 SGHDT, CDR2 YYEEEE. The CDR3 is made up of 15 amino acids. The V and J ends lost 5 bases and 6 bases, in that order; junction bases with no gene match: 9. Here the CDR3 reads CASSPDRGFAGELFF. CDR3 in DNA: TGTGCCAGCAGTCCCGACAGGGGTTTCGCCGGGGAGCTGTTTTTT.

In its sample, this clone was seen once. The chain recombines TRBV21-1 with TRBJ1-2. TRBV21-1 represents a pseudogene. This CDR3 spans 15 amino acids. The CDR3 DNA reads TGTGCCAGCAGGGAGAGGGGGGGGTTAAACTATGGCTACACCTTC. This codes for CASRERGGLNYGYTF.

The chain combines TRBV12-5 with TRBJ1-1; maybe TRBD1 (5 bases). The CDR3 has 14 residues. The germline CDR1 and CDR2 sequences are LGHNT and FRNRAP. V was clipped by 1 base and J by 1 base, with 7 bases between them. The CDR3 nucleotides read TGTGCTAGTGGTTTGGGACAGCAGAACACTGAAGCTTTCTTT. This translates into CASGLGQQNTEAFF. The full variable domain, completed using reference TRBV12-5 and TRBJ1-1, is DARVTQTPRHKVTEMGQEVTMRCQPILGHNTVFWYRQTMMQGLELLAYFRNRAPLDDSGMPKDRFSAEMPDATLATLKIQPSEPRDSAVYFCASGLGQQNTEAFFGQGTRLTVV.

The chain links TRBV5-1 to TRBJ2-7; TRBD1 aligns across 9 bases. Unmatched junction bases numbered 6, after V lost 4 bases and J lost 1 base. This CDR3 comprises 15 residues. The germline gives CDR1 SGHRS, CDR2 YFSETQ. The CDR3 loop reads CASSDRQGGSYEQYF. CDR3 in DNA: TGCGCCAGCAGCGACCGACAGGGGGGTTCCTACGAGCAGTACTTC.

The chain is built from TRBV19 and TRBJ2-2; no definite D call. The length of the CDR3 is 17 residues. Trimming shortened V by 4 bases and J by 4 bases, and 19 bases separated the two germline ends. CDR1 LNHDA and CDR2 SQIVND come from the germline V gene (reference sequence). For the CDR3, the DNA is TGTGCCAGTAGTACACCCCAAACGCGGAGCCCCACCGGGGAGCTGTTTTTT. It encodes CASSTPQTRSPTGELFF.

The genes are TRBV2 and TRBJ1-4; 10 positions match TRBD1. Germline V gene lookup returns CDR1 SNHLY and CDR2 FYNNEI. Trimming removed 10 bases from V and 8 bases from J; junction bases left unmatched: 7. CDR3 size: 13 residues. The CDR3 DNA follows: TGTGCCACCTCCGGGACAGGGGCGGAAAAACTGTTTTTT. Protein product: CATSGTGAEKLFF.

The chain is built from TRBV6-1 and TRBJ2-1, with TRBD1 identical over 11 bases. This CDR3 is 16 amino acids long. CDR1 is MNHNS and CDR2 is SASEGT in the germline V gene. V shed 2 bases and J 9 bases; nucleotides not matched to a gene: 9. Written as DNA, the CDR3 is TGTGCCAGCAGTGAACTGGGACAGGGGGAATTTGGTGAGCAGTTCTTC. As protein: CASSELGQGEFGEQFF.

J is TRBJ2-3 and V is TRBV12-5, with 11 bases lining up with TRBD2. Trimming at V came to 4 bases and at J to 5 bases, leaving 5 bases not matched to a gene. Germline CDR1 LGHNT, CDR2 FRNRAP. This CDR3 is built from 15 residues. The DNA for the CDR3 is TGTGCTAGTGGTTCTAGCGGGAGGTCCAAAGATACGCAGTATTTT. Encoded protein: CASGSSGRSKDTQYF.

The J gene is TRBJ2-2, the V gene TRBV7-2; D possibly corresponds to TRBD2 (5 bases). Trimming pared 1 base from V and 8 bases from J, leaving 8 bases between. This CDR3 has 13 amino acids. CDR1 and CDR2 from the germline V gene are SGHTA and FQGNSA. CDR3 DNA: TGTGCCAGCAGCTTAGGTGGAGGAGGGGAGCTGTTTTTT. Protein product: CASSLGGGGELFF.

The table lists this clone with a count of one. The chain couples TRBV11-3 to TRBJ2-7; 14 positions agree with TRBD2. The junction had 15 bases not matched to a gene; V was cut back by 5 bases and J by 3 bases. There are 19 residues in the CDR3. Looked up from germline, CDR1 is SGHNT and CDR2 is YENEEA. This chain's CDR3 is CASSAGTSGRGSYRYEQYF. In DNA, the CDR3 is TGTGCCAGCAGCGCAGGGACTAGCGGGAGAGGGAGTTATCGCTACGAGCAGTACTTC. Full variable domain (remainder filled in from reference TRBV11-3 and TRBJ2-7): EAGVVQSPRYKIIEKKQPVAFWCNPISGHNTLYWYLQNLGQGPELLIRYENEEAVDDSQLPKDRFSAERLKGVDSTLKIQPAELGDSAVYLCASSAGTSGRGSYRYEQYFGPGTRLTVT.

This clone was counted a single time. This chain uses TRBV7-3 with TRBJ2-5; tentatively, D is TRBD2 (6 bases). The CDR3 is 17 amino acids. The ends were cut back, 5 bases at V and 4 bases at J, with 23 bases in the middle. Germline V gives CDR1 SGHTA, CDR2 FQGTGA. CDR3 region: CASSPGPRSGGGETQYF. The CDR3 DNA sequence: TGTGCCAGCAGCCCCGGCCCTAGGTCTGGGGGAGGAGAGACCCAGTACTTC.

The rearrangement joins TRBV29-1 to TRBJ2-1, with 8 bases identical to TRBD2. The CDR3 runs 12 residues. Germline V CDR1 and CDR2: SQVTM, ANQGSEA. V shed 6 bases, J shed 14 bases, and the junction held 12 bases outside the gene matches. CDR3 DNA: TGCAGCGTGGACCTAGCGGGCCCTCGGGAGTTCTTC. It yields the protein CSVDLAGPREFF.

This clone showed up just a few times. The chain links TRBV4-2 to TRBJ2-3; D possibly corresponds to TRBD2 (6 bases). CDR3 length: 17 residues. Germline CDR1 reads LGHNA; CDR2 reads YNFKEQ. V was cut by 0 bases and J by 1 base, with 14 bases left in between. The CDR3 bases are TGTGCCAGCAGCCAAGACGCTTGGGGGGTCGGCACAGATACGCAGTATTTT. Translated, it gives CASSQDAWGVGTDTQYF.